The 9 T cell receptor beta chains below come from one sample, sequenced in a study of CD8+ T cells in alopecia areata. cDNA prepared by RNA extraction and subsequent reverse transcription served as the template for sequencing. Assay used: immunoSEQ multiplex PCR; TCRdb lists only in-frame clones, some missing. The top ten clones hold approximately 4.3% of a sample with about 150,000 clones, 55% to 65% of them seen once. The sequenced sample consisted of CD4+ T cells sorted from blood. The origin of the receptors is a human donor in good health.

In its sample, this clone was seen many times. The sample has other DNA sequences that encode this CDR3 too. V and J are TRBV10-3 and TRBJ1-5, with TRBD1 matching 7 bases. The germline V gene has CDR1 ENHRY and CDR2 SYGVKD. This CDR3 is built from 13 residues. Germline trimming cut 0 bases from V and 7 bases from J; bases unmatched to any gene: 0. The CDR3 bases are TGTGCCATCAGTGAGTCGACAGGGCAGCCCCAGCATTTT. Translating gives CAISESTGQPQHF.

The chain joins TRBV30 to TRBJ1-2; D uncertain. The CDR3 spans 15 residues. V lost 3 bases to trimming and J lost 1 base, with 15 bases between them. Germline CDR1 and CDR2: GTSNPN and SVGIG (reference sequence). The CDR3 sequence is CAWSGGTDNNYGYTF. In DNA, the CDR3 is TGTGCCTGGAGCGGAGGTACAGATAATAACTATGGCTACACCTTC.

The V and J genes are TRBV30 and TRBJ1-2; no clear D gene. The germline V gene encodes CDR1 GTSNPN and CDR2 SVGIG (reference sequence). The length of the CDR3 is 15 residues. V lost 3 bases to trimming and J lost 6 bases, with 20 bases between them. DNA of the CDR3: TGTGCCTGGAGGGCGGGCCTCGGGGAGACGCATGGCTACACCTTC. It translates to CAWRAGLGETHGYTF.

The chain uses TRBV6-5 and TRBJ1-2; D not certain. The CDR3 has 14 residues. Trimming took off 6 bases at V and 4 bases at J, with 15 bases between the two ends. In germline, CDR1 is MNHEY, CDR2 SVGAGI. The CDR3 spells CASSRKGGLYGYTF. As DNA, the CDR3 is TGTGCCAGCAGCAGAAAGGGAGGGCTCTATGGCTACACCTTC.

The chain carries TRBV6-6 and TRBJ1-5; no reliable D call. Trimming shortened V by 8 bases and J by 7 bases, and 15 bases separated the two germline ends. The CDR3 covers 13 residues. CDR1 MNHNY and CDR2 SVGAGI come from the germline V gene (reference sequence). The CDR3 nucleotides read TGTGCCAGCCGCGGGCCTTCGGAGCAGCCCCAGCATTTT. Translation gives CASRGPSEQPQHF.

V and J are TRBV30 and TRBJ2-5; no firm D call. The better agreement between TRBJ2-7 and the DNA end casts doubt on the J call. The CDR3 has 11 amino acids. Germline CDR1 reads GTSNPN; CDR2 reads SVGIG (reference sequence). This chain's CDR3 is CAWSVNYEQYF. The DNA of the CDR3 is TGTGCCTGGAGTGTGAACTACGAGCAGTACTTC.

The V and J genes are TRBV28 and TRBJ2-1, with D tentatively TRBD1 (6 bases). The V end was cut by 6 bases, the J end by 13 bases, with 13 bases between. The germline V gene has CDR1 MDHEN and CDR2 SYDVKM. This CDR3 region has 11 residues. Here the CDR3 reads CASRGDRYQFF. CDR3 in DNA: TGTGCCAGCAGGGGAGACAGGTACCAGTTCTTC. Using reference TRBV28 and TRBJ2-1 for the parts outside the CDR3, the full variable domain is DVKVTQSSRYLVKRTGEKVFLECVQDMDHENMFWYRQDPGLGLRLIYFSYDVKMKEKGDIPEGYSVSREKKERFSLILESASTNQTSMYLCASRGDRYQFFGPGTRLTVL.

The chain links TRBV30 to TRBJ2-7, with D possibly matching TRBD1 (6 bases). Germline V gene sequence: CDR1 GTSNPN, CDR2 SVGIG (reference sequence). V gave up 1 base and J gave up 3 bases, with 10 bases separating them. The CDR3 totals 13 residues. The CDR3, as DNA: TGTGCCTGGAGTGCGGTACAGGGCTACGAGCAGTACTTC. Its translation: CAWSAVQGYEQYF.

This clone was detected only a few times. This chain joins TRBV29-1 and TRBJ2-1; no firm D call. Germline V CDR1 and CDR2: SQVTM, ANQGSEA. V shed 4 bases and J shed 5 bases, with 9 bases lying between them. The CDR3 consists of 12 residues. CDR3 amino acids: CSVGRVDNEQFF. In DNA, the CDR3 is TGCAGCGTTGGACGCGTGGACAATGAGCAGTTCTTC.